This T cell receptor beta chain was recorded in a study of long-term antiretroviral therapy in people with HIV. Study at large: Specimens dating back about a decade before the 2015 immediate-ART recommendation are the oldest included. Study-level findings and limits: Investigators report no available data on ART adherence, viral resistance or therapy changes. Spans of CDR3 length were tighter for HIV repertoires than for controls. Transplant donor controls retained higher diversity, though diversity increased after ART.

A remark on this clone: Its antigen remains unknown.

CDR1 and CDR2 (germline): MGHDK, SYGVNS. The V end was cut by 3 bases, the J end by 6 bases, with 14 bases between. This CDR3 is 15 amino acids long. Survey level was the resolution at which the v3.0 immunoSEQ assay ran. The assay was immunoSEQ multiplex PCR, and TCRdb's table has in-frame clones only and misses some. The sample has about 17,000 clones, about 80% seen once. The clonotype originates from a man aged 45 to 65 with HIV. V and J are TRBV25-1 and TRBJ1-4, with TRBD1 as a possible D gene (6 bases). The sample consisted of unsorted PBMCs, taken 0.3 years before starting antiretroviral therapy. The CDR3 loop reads CASSDRAGGHEKLFF. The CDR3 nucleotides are TGTGCCAGCAGTGATCGGGCGGGGGGCCATGAAAAACTGTTTTTT.